A single sample gave rise to the 22 T cell receptor beta chains below, sequenced in a study of T cells expressing NK-cell markers. Reprocessing the 5' RACE reads, TCRdb reports a single entry for every CDR3 protein and omits DNA. The listing contains about 260,000 distinct CDR3 sequences. Source material: blood T cells: a sorted CD56 or NKG2C T cell subset, CD4+ or CD8+ T cells, or bulk PBMC T cells (not recorded which). The receptors shown here come from a woman between 18 and 70 years old in good health.

The chain links TRBV7-2 to TRBJ2-1. Germline-derived CDR1 and CDR2 are SGHTA and FQGNSA. The CDR3 runs to 15 residues. The CDR3 spells CASSTTAGSYNEQFF.

This rearrangement joins TRBV30 to TRBJ2-2. CDR1 is GTSNPN and CDR2 is SVGIG in the germline V gene (reference sequence). This CDR3 contains 13 residues. This CDR3 reads CAWSVSRPGELFF.

V usage is TRBV4-2 and J usage is TRBJ1-2; the TCRdb D gene call, TRBD1, has no DNA to confirm it. The CDR3 has 15 amino acids. Per germline, CDR1 LGHNA and CDR2 YNFKEQ. CDR3 in amino acids: CASSQDRDSPGGYTF.

The rearrangement joins TRBV7-2 to TRBJ2-1; TCRdb reports TRBD2, a call that lacks DNA to check it against. The germline CDR1 and CDR2 sequences are SGHTA and FQGNSA. The CDR3 is made up of 16 amino acids. The CDR3 loop is CASSLGVGLAGTEQFF.

CDR3 region: CASSQARGSGEFTDTQYF. This rearrangement joins TRBV4-3 to TRBJ2-3; TCRdb returns TRBD2, unconfirmable since there is no DNA. The CDR3 is made up of 18 amino acids. From germline, CDR1 is LGHNA and CDR2 YSLEER.

This rearrangement joins TRBV7-3 to TRBJ2-1. This CDR3 has 15 residues. Looked up from germline, CDR1 is SGHTA and CDR2 is FQGTGA. CDR3 protein: CASSLMADTYNEQFF. Drawing the rest from reference TRBV7-3 and TRBJ2-1, the complete variable domain is GAGVSQTPSNKVTEKGKYVELRCDPISGHTALYWYRQSLGQGPEFLIYFQGTGAADDSGLPNDRFFAVRPEGSVSTLKIQRTERGDSAVYLCASSLMADTYNEQFFGPGTRLTVL.

The chain has TRBV6-1 and TRBJ2-5; no DNA is available, so the TRBD1 call from TCRdb remains unchecked. CDR1 is MNHNS and CDR2 is SASEGT in the germline V gene. The CDR3 totals 15 residues. The CDR3 protein is CASREGTVDQETQYF.

CDR3 sequence: CASSLASSHEQFF. The chain employs TRBV7-2 and TRBJ2-1. Germline CDR1 and CDR2: SGHTA and FQGNSA. The CDR3 sequence is 13 residues long.

This CDR3 is CASSPQGWRSTGELFF. The V gene is TRBV4-1, the J gene TRBJ2-2; the D call from TCRdb, TRBD1, cannot be confirmed without DNA. Germline-derived CDR1 and CDR2 are MGHRA and YSYEKL. The length of the CDR3 is 16 residues.

The V call is TRBV5-1, the J call TRBJ1-6; the TCRdb D gene call, TRBD1, has no DNA to confirm it. The CDR3 is 14 amino acids. Germline V gene sequence: CDR1 SGHRS, CDR2 YFSETQ. The CDR3 here is CASSLQPTGPPLHF.

The rearrangement joins TRBV27 to TRBJ2-2; TCRdb lists TRBD1, though no DNA is available to test this call. This CDR3 has 16 residues. Germline CDR1 is MNHEY and CDR2 is SMNVEV (reference sequence). The CDR3 sequence is CASKPQGAPNTGELFF.

This sequence joins TRBV29-1 and TRBJ2-1; the D call from TCRdb, TRBD1, cannot be confirmed without DNA. CDR3 length: 12 amino acids. Germline-derived CDR1 and CDR2 are SQVTM and ANQGSEA. The CDR3 is CSVEGGADEQFF.

V is TRBV12-3 or TRBV12-4 and J is TRBJ1-4; the TRBD1 assignment by TCRdb is unverifiable without DNA. The CDR3 has 15 amino acids. The CDR3 loop is CASSSTPGGSEKLFF.

The chain joins TRBV20-1 to TRBJ2-3. The CDR3 has 12 amino acids. Germline lookup yields CDR1 DFQATT and CDR2 SNEGSKA (reference sequence). This chain's CDR3 is CSASHNTDTQYF.

The chain employs TRBV20-1 and TRBJ2-4; the TRBD1 assignment by TCRdb is unverifiable without DNA. The CDR3 extends over 13 amino acids. Germline CDR1 reads DFQATT; CDR2 reads SNEGSKA (reference sequence). The chain's CDR3 is CSPSGGVKNIQYF.

CDR3 region: CASATTPYNEQFF. The rearrangement links TRBV11-2 to TRBJ2-1. From germline, CDR1 is SGHAT and CDR2 FQNNGV. This CDR3 contains 13 residues.

The chain has TRBV20-1 and TRBJ2-1; lacking DNA, the TRBD2 call made by TCRdb goes unchecked. The CDR3 has 17 residues. Looked up from germline, CDR1 is DFQATT and CDR2 is SNEGSKA (reference sequence). The CDR3 is CSANAQEASGRNNEQFF.

V usage is TRBV18 and J usage is TRBJ2-1; TCRdb's D gene call, TRBD1, goes unchecked for lack of DNA. CDR3 length: 16 residues. Germline CDR1 reads KGHSH; CDR2 reads LQKENI. The CDR3 spells CASSNKQGQGYNEQFF. The full variable domain, its missing parts supplied by reference TRBV18 and TRBJ2-1, is NAGVMQNPRHLVRRRGQEARLRCSPMKGHSHVYWYRQLPEEGLKFMVYLQKENIIDESGMPKERFSAEFPKEGPSILRIQQVVRGDSAAYFCASSNKQGQGYNEQFFGPGTRLTVL.

CDR3 residues: CASSPEFYNEQFF. J is TRBJ2-1 and V is TRBV9. Germline-derived CDR1 and CDR2 are SGDLS and YYNGEE. The CDR3 is 13 amino acids. The whole variable domain, filled in from reference TRBV9 and TRBJ2-1, reads DSGVTQTPKHLITATGQRVTLRCSPRSGDLSVYWYQQSLDQGLQFLIQYYNGEERAKGNILERFSAQQFPDLHSELNLSSLELGDSALYFCASSPEFYNEQFFGPGTRLTVL.

The chain uses TRBV7-8 and TRBJ2-2; with no DNA, the TCRdb D assignment of TRBD1 cannot be verified. CDR1 and CDR2 from the germline V gene are SGHVS and FQNEAQ. The CDR3 consists of 14 residues. CDR3 sequence reads: CASSMGQQTGELFF.

This chain joins TRBV5-1 and TRBJ2-3. Looked up from germline, CDR1 is SGHRS and CDR2 is YFSETQ. The CDR3 length is 13 residues. The CDR3 region is CASKVGGTDTQYF. Based on the CDR3 plus reference TRBV5-1 and TRBJ2-3, the full variable domain is KAGVTQTPRYLIKTRGQQVTLSCSPISGHRSVSWYQQTPGQGLQFLFEYFSETQRNKGNFPGRFSGRQFSNSRSEMNVSTLELGDSALYLCASKVGGTDTQYFGPGTRLTVL.

The chain carries TRBV7-2 and TRBJ2-1; lacking DNA, the TRBD2 call made by TCRdb goes unchecked. This CDR3 is 17 amino acids long. Germline V gene sequence: CDR1 SGHTA, CDR2 FQGNSA. CDR3 protein: CASSRTSGSSSYNEQFF.